This TCR beta chain emerged from a study of blood T cell repertoires in COVID-19 (dated by TCRdb to about 2020). Background for the entire study: The collaborator samples originated in the United States, Italy and Spain and spanned the acute and convalescent phases of COVID-19. The material from the prospective study consisted of cDNA or gDNA derived from T cells, B-cell-depleted T cells, or PBMCs. The dataset comprised deeply sampled blood TCRbeta repertoires from subjects exposed to, actively infected with, or recovered from COVID-19. The repertoires were released in a freely available public database intended as a resource for research on the immune response to SARS-CoV-2. The samples were drawn from the first 160 participants of the ongoing ImmuneRACE study and from 1,254 subjects provided by 6 global collaborators. A de-identified subject ID, COVID-19 status, age in years and sex were almost always included in the sample metadata. Where available, HLA class I and class II types were taken from metadata supplied by the sample provider and were not determined by assay-based typing. Broader findings and caveats from the paper: Clinical and demographic metadata were provided uncurated, with the amount varying by source and participant.

In the case of this clone: Its antigen has not been determined. Nothing much larger sits one base from this clone, and base qualities are not available.

A second Seattle source provided samples from volunteer blood donors who had recovered from COVID-19. The collaborating institutions used their own protocols to collect whole blood in K2EDTA tubes. For TCRbeta analysis, collaborator samples were shipped as frozen whole blood, as isolated PBMCs, or as DNA extracted from either sample type. The CDR3 starts with the cysteine, ends with the phenylalanine, and has 15 residues. The CDR3 DNA has 45 bases and is translated from base 1. Trimming removed 0 bases from V and 5 bases from J, leaving 13 bases between the germline ends. The CDR1 and CDR2 encoded by the germline V gene (reference sequence) are LGHDT and YNNKEL. TCRbeta CDR3 regions were amplified from genomic DNA by means of the immunoSEQ Assay, a bias-controlled multiplex PCR. Per the source publication's procedure: Nucleated cell counts per sample were estimated from amplification of reference gene primers within the assay. To quantify the absolute abundance of each unique TCRbeta CDR3 rearrangement, sequence reads were collapsed and filtered. For each sample, productive Simpson clonality was calculated as the square root of Simpson's diversity index over productive rearrangements. This immuneACCESS table, as held by TCRdb, lists in-frame sequences with V and J called but not all clones. Of the missing ones, under half trace to an unresolved V gene in checked studies; the others have no known cause. V and J calls and clone size come straight from that table; D and trimming were deduced from the DNA. The sample table holds approximately 280,000 clones, of which approximately 83% were seen once. Clones ranked in the top ten supply about 1.9% of the sample.

Sample: peripheral blood. The origin of this receptor is a woman aged 25-40 years who had recovered from COVID-19. The V and J genes are TRBV3-1 (or the pseudogene TRBV3-2) and TRBJ1-1; TRBD1 could be the D gene, as 5 bases match. The CDR3 region reads CASSQDRGLETEAFF. At the DNA level, the sequence is TGTGCCAGCAGCCAAGATCGGGGGTTAGAAACTGAAGCTTTCTTT.